Listed here is a single TCR beta chain. This sample was included in a study of OX40 agonist ivuxolimab in advanced cancers. The CDR3 is 13 residues long. Germline CDR1 SGHAT, CDR2 FQDESV (reference sequence). With 1 base removed from V and 2 bases from J, the gap between germline ends came to 5 bases. The protocol was immunoSEQ multiplex PCR, while the TCRdb copy is restricted to in-frame clones and leaves out a portion. Seen here are about 31,000 clones, about 89% observed once, and the top ten hold roughly 27%. The sample was CD4+ or CD8+ T cells sorted from blood, taken in a trial of the OX40 agonist ivuxolimab. The chain is built from TRBV11-1 and TRBJ1-2; D is ambiguous. The TCR sequence derives from an adult with an advanced solid tumor such as melanoma, head and neck, liver or kidney cancer. The CDR3 here is CASSLGVNYGYTF. Written as DNA, the CDR3 is TGTGCCAGCAGCTTAGGGGTAAACTATGGCTACACCTTC.